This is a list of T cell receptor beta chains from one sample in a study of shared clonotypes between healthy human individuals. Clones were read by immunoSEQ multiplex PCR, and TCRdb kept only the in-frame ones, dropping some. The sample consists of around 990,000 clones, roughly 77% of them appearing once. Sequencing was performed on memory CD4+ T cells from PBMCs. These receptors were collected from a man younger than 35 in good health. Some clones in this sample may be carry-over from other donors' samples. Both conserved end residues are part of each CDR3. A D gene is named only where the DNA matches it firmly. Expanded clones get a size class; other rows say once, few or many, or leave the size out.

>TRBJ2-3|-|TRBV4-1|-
CASSQEPRRDLNTDTQYF
TGCGCCAGCAGCCAAGAGCCGCGGAGGGACCTAAACACAGATACGCAGTATTTT
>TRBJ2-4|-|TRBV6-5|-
CASTPRQWGNIQYF
TGTGCCAGCACCCCTCGTCAGTGGGGAAACATTCAGTACTTC
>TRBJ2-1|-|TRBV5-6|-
CASGGHGLTHNEQFF
TGTGCCAGCGGAGGGCACGGGTTGACGCACAATGAGCAGTTCTTC
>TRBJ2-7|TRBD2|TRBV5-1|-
CASREAYEQYF
TGCGCCAGCCGGGAGGCCTACGAGCAGTACTTC
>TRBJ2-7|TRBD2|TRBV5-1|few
CASSLGGTSSEQYF
TGCGCCAGCAGCTTGGGAGGGACTAGCTCTGAGCAGTACTTC
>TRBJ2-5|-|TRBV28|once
CASSLLTRRGETQYF
TGTGCCAGCAGTTTACTCACCAGGAGGGGAGAGACCCAGTACTTC
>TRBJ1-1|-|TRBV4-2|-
CASSQAWATDLMNTEAFF
TGTGCCAGCAGCCAGGCCTGGGCGACGGACTTAATGAACACTGAAGCTTTCTTT
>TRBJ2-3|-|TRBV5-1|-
CASSQVGGSDTQYF
TGCGCCAGCAGCCAGGTTGGGGGCTCAGATACGCAGTATTTT
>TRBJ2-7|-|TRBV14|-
CASSKNAGGEQYF
TGTGCCAGCAGCAAGAACGCAGGAGGCGAGCAGTACTTC
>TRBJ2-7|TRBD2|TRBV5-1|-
CASSPGLGRRHEQYF
TGCGCCAGCAGCCCCGGACTAGGGAGACGCCACGAGCAGTACTTC
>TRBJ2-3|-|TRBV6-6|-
CASTLDRPGVGTQYF
TGTGCCAGCACCCTAGACAGACCCGGAGTTGGTACGCAGTATTTT
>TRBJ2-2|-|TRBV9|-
CASSRDHTGELFF
TGTGCCAGCAGCCGGGACCACACCGGGGAGCTGTTTTTT
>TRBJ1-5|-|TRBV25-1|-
CASSEWAGNQPQHF
TGTGCCAGCAGTGAATGGGCGGGCAATCAGCCCCAGCATTTT
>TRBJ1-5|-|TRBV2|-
CASSASGEQPQHF
TGTGCCAGCAGTGCTTCCGGGGAACAGCCCCAGCATTTT
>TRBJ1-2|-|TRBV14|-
CASSQTRPGGYTF
TGTGCCAGCAGCCAAACTAGACCCGGCGGCTACACCTTC
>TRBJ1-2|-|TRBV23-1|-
CASSRRPAHPLGYTF
TGCGCCAGCAGTCGACGGCCCGCCCACCCTCTTGGCTACACCTTC
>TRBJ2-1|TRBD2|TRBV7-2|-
CVDGRPLYNEQFF
TGTGTCGACGGGAGGCCCCTCTACAATGAGCAGTTCTTC
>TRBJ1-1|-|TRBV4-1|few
CASSQQTRNTEAFF
TGCGCCAGCAGCCAACAGACACGGAACACTGAAGCTTTCTTT
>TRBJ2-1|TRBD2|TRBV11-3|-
CASSLGWLAGGLGDEQFF
TGTGCCAGCAGCTTAGGCTGGCTAGCGGGGGGTCTTGGGGATGAGCAGTTCTTC